This T cell receptor (beta chain) was observed in a study of immune characterization of retroperitoneal liposarcoma. From germline, CDR1 is MNHNS and CDR2 SASEGT. With 2 bases clipped from V and 5 bases from J, the junction kept 12 bases outside the gene matches. There are 18 residues in the CDR3. This clonotype was counted ten times or more. TCRdb re-analysed the PCR reads in MiXCR, keeping a single row per CDR3 protein. The sample includes some 9,300 distinct CDR3 sequences, roughly 28% of them seen just once. The TCR was taken from a male donor with retroperitoneal liposarcoma. The specimen was blood. The chain has TRBV6-1 and TRBJ2-3; TRBD2 aligns across 11 bases. CDR3: CASSERIGLAGGGDTQYF. The CDR3 DNA reads TGTGCCAGCAGTGAAAGGATCGGGCTAGCGGGGGGAGGAGATACGCAGTATTTT.